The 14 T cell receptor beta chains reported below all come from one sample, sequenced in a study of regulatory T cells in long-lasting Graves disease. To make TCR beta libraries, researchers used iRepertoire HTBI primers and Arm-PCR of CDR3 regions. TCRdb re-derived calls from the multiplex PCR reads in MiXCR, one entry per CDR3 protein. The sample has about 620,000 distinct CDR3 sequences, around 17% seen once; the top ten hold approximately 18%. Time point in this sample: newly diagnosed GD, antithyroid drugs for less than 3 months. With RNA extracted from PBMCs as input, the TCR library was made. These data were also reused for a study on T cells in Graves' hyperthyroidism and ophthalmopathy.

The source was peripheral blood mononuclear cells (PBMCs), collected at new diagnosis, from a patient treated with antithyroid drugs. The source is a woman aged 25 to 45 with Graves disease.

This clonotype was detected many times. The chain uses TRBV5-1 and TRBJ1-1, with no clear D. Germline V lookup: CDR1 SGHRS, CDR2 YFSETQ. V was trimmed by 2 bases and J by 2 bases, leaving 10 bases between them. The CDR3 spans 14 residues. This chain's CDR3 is CASSLIPPNTEAFF. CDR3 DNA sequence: TGCGCCAGCAGCTTAATACCACCCAACACTGAAGCTTTCTTT.

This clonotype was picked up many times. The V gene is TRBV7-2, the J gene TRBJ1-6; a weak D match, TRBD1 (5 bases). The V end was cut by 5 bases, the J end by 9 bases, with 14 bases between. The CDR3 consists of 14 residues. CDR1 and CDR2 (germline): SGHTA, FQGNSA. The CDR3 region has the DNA TGTGCCAGCAGCCTACGGCAGGGAGGTTCACCCCTCCACTTT. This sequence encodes CASSLRQGGSPLHF.

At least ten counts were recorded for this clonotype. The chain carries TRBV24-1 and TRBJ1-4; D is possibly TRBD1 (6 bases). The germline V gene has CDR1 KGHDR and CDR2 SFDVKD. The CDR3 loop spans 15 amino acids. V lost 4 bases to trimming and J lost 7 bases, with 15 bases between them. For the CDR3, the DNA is TGTGCCACCAGTGAATCTTCGGGGGCCGGTGAAAAACTGTTTTTT. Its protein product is CATSESSGAGEKLFF.

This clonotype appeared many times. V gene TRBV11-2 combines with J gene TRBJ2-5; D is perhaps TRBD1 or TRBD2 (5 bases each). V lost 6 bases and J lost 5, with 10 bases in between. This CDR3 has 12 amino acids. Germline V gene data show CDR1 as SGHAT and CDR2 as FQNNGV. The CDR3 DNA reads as TGTGCCAGCAGACTTGAGGGGGAGACCCAGTACTTC. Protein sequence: CASRLEGETQYF. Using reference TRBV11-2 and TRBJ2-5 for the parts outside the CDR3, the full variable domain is EAGVAQSPRYKIIEKRQSVAFWCNPISGHATLYWYQQILGQGPKLLIQFQNNGVVDDSQLPKDRFSAERLKGVDSTLKIQPAKLEDSAVYLCASRLEGETQYFGPGTRLLVL.

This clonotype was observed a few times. This chain's CDR3 is CSASGIARIGKNEQFF. In DNA, the CDR3 is TGCAGTGCTAGTGGTATAGCCAGGATCGGGAAAAATGAGCAGTTCTTC. J is TRBJ2-1 and V is TRBV20-1, with D possibly being TRBD2 (5 bases). Per the germline V gene, CDR1 is DFQATT and CDR2 is SNEGSKA (reference sequence). Trimming took off 3 bases at V and 7 bases at J, with 22 bases between the two ends. The CDR3 loop spans 16 amino acids.

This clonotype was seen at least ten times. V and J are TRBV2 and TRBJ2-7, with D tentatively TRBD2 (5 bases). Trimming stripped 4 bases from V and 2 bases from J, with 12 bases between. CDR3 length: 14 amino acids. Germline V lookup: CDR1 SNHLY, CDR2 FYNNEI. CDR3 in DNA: TGTGCCAGCAGTGGCGGGCGGAAAGCCTACGAGCAGTACTTC. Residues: CASSGGRKAYEQYF.

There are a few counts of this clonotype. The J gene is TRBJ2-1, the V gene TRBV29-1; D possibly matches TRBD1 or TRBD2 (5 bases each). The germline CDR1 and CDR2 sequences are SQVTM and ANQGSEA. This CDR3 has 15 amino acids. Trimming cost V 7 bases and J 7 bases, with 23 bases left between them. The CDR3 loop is CSGPPQGDPLNEQFF. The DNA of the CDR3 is TGCAGCGGCCCGCCCCAAGGGGACCCTTTAAATGAGCAGTTCTTC.

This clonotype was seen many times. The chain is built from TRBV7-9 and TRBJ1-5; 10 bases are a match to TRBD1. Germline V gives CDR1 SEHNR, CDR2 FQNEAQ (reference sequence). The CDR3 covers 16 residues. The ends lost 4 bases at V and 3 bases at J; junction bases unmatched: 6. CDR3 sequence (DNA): TGTGCCAGCAGCTCATCCGGGACAGGGGACAATCAGCCCCAGCATTTT. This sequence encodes CASSSSGTGDNQPQHF. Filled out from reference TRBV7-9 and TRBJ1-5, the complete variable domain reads DTGVSQNPRHKITKRGQNVTFRCDPISEHNRLYWYRQTLGQGPEFLTYFQNEAQLEKSRLLSDRFSAERPKGSFSTLEIQRTEQGDSAMYLCASSSSGTGDNQPQHFGDGTRLSIL.

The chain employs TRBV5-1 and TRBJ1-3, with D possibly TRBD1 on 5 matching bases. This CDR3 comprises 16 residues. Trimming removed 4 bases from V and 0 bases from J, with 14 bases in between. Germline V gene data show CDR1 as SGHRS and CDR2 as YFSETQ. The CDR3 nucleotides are TGCGCCAGCAGCCCCTCGGGGACCCGCTCTGGAAACACCATATATTTT. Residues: CASSPSGTRSGNTIYF.

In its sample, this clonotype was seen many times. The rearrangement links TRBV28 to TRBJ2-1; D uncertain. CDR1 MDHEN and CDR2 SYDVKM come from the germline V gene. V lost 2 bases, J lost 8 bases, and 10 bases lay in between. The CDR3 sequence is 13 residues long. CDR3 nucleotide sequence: TGTGCCAGCAGTTTAACAATGCTATATGAGCAGTTCTTC. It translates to CASSLTMLYEQFF.

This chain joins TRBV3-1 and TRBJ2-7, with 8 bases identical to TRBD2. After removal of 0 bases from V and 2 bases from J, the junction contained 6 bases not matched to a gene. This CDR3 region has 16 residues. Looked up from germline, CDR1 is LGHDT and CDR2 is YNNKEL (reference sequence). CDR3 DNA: TGTGCCAGCAGCCAAGACAGGAGCGGGGGCACCTACGAGCAGTACTTC. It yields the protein CASSQDRSGGTYEQYF.

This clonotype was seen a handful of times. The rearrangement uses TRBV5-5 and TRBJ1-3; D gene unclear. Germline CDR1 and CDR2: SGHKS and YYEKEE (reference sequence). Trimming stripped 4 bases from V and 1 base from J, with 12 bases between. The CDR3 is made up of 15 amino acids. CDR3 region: CASSIDGGSGNTIYF. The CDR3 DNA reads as TGTGCCAGCAGCATAGACGGCGGATCTGGAAACACCATATATTTT.

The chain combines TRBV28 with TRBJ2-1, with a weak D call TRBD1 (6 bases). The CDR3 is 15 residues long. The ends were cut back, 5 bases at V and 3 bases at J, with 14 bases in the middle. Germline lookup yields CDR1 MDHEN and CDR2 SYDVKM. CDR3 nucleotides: TGTGCCAGCAGTATCACAGGGTACCTCTACAATGAGCAGTTCTTC. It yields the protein CASSITGYLYNEQFF.

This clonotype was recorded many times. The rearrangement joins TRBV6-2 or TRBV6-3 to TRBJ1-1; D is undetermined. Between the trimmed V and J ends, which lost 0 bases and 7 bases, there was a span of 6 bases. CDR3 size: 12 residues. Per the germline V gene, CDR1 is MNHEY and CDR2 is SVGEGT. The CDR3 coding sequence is TGTGCCAGCAGTTACTCGGTCAATGAAGCTTTCTTT. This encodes CASSYSVNEAFF.